This T cell receptor beta chain was observed in a study of graft-versus-host responses after intestinal transplantation. V gave up 4 bases and J gave up 3 bases, with 18 bases separating them. Germline V gene data show CDR1 as KGHSH and CDR2 as LQKENI. The CDR3 length is 16 residues. The sample holds one count of this clone. Its antigen is not known. Measured with immunoSEQ multiplex PCR; TCRdb has only the in-frame clones, and not every one. The sample consists of around 99,000 clones, about 87% of them appearing once. The TCR sequence derives from a human donor who was the organ donor for an intestinal transplant. Sequenced material: unstimulated CD4+ T cells sorted from spleen or lymph node cells, taken before transplant. The gene calls are TRBV18 and TRBJ2-5; D is perhaps TRBD2 (6 bases). Here the CDR3 reads CASSRLYGGAEETQYF. CDR3 DNA: TGTGCCAGCTCACGATTGTATGGCGGGGCAGAAGAGACCCAGTACTTC.